Sequencing of this T cell receptor beta chain was carried out in a study of control samples from healthy donors and cancer patients. Here immunoSEQ multiplex PCR was the method, and the copy in TCRdb shows in-frame clones only, minus some. The data show about 250,000 clones, with over 75% seen just once and about an eighth held by the top ten. In its sample, this clone was seen a few times. The germline gives CDR1 SGDLS, CDR2 YYNGEE. The CDR3 sequence is 16 residues long. V lost 0 bases and J lost 0, with 11 bases in between. The TCR was taken from a woman between 55 and 75 years old with lung cancer. The material sequenced was PBMCs. The rearrangement links TRBV9 to TRBJ2-3; TRBD2 is a possible D gene (6 bases). The CDR3 spells CASSVDPGTSTDTQYF. The CDR3 coding sequence is TGTGCCAGCAGCGTAGATCCAGGGACTAGCACAGATACGCAGTATTTT.